A selection of T cell receptor beta chains follows, all from one sample in a study of shared clonotypes between healthy human individuals. The protocol was immunoSEQ multiplex PCR, while the TCRdb copy is restricted to in-frame clones and leaves out a portion. The sample carries over 950,000 clones, roughly 77% recorded once. Sequenced input: memory CD4+ T cells from PBMCs. The receptors were gathered from a man younger than 35 in good health. Some clones in this sample may be carry-over from other donors' samples. Both conserved end residues are part of each CDR3. A D gene is named only where the DNA matches it firmly. Expanded clones are given a class, and other clones once, few, many or no size at all.

J	V	size	D	CDR3	DNA
TRBJ1-2	TRBV28	-	-	CASSAAGYYGYTF	TGTGCCAGCAGTGCGGCCGGGTATTATGGCTACACCTTC
TRBJ2-3	TRBV5-1	few	TRBD1	CASSEQGAGTDTQYF	TGCGCCAGCAGCGAACAGGGGGCGGGCACAGATACGCAGTATTTT
TRBJ1-2	TRBV6-1	-	-	CASSEYGGYTF	TGTGCCAGCAGTGAATACGGTGGCTACACCTTC
TRBJ2-1	TRBV28	-	-	CASSFLTGSGEQFF	TGTGCCAGCAGTTTTTTGACGGGGTCGGGGGAGCAGTTCTTC
TRBJ1-3	TRBV5-5	-	-	CASSLGSSAGNTIYF	TGTGCCAGCAGCTTGGGATCGAGTGCAGGAAACACCATATATTTT
TRBJ1-5	TRBV4-1	-	-	CASSQVWTLRGGQPQHF	TGCGCCAGCAGCCAAGTATGGACGCTGAGGGGCGGTCAGCCCCAGCATTTT
TRBJ1-5	TRBV28	-	-	CASSLGLYGGVNQPQHF	TGTGCCAGCAGTCTGGGATTATACGGGGGGGTCAATCAGCCCCAGCATTTT
TRBJ1-2	TRBV30	few	-	CAWRQGYGYTF	TGTGCCTGGAGGCAGGGGTATGGCTACACCTTC
TRBJ2-1	TRBV10-3	-	-	CAISGSGSYNEQFF	TGTGCCATCAGTGGTAGCGGTTCCTACAATGAGCAGTTCTTC
TRBJ2-7	TRBV5-1	-	-	CASSPDRSYEQYF	TGCGCCAGCAGCCCGGATCGTTCCTACGAGCAGTACTTC
TRBJ1-2	TRBV6-1	-	-	CASSEARSQGAYGYTF	TGTGCCAGCAGTGAAGCGCGATCGCAGGGAGCCTATGGCTACACCTTC
TRBJ1-1	TRBV10-2	-	TRBD1	CASSGGVNTEAFF	TGCGCCAGTTCAGGGGGCGTGAACACTGAAGCTTTCTTT
TRBJ2-7	TRBV10-2	-	-	CASREAGLYEQYF	TGCGCCAGCAGGGAGGCCGGCCTTTACGAGCAGTACTTC
TRBJ1-3	TRBV28	-	TRBD1	CASGIQGAHTIYF	TGTGCCAGCGGAATCCAGGGGGCACACACCATATATTTT
TRBJ1-6	TRBV30	once	-	CAWTAGPNSPLHF	TGTGCCTGGACGGCAGGGCCTAATTCACCCCTCCACTTT
TRBJ1-2	TRBV30	once	-	CAWREGAGFSGYTF	TGTGCCTGGAGGGAGGGTGCAGGGTTCAGTGGCTACACCTTC
TRBJ1-1	TRBV9	-	-	CASSASPGKNTEAFF	TGTGCCAGCAGCGCCTCTCCAGGGAAGAACACTGAAGCTTTCTTT
TRBJ2-5	TRBV7-2	few	-	CASSLGGEGTQYF	TGTGCCAGCAGCTTAGGTGGGGAAGGGACCCAGTACTTC
TRBJ2-7	TRBV6-1	-	TRBD1	CASGQGAGEQYF	TGTGCCAGCGGACAGGGGGCGGGCGAGCAGTACTTC
TRBJ2-3	TRBV11-2	-	-	CASSFNIGTDTQYF	TGTGCCAGCAGCTTTAATATTGGCACAGATACGCAGTATTTT
TRBJ2-7	TRBV5-1	-	-	CASSWATSPLGEQYF	TGCGCCAGCAGCTGGGCGACTAGTCCCTTGGGAGAGCAGTACTTC
TRBJ2-3	TRBV28	-	-	CASSYVGAPPYF	TGTGCCAGCAGTTACGTCGGGGCCCCCCCGTATTTT
TRBJ2-1	TRBV30	many	TRBD2	CAWSVSPGGLADNEQFF	TGTGCCTGGAGTGTTTCCCCGGGGGGACTAGCGGACAATGAGCAGTTCTTC
TRBJ2-5	TRBV7-9	-	TRBD1	CASSQGTGQQETQYF	TGTGCCAGCAGCCAGGGGACAGGGCAACAAGAGACCCAGTACTTC
TRBJ1-4	TRBV28	-	-	CASSRDIDEKLFF	TGTGCCAGCTCGAGGGACATCGATGAAAAACTGTTTTTT
TRBJ2-3	TRBV19	few	-	CASSIFLTSTDTQYF	TGTGCCAGTAGTATCTTCCTAACGAGCACAGATACGCAGTATTTT
TRBJ1-3	TRBV7-9	-	-	CASSFPGSGNTIYF	TGTGCCAGCAGCTTCCCAGGGTCTGGAAACACCATATATTTT